This T cell receptor (beta chain) was identified in a study of beta chain features in type 1 diabetes. The study's findings and limits: Patients with Type 1 diabetes showed moderately but significantly shorter TCRB CDR3s in all four CD4+ subsets. Whether HLA type influences TCRB rearrangement remained unresolved here.

From germline, CDR1 is SGHRS and CDR2 YFSETQ. The V end was cut by 1 base, the J end by 0 bases, with 2 bases between. There are 14 residues in the CDR3. Reverse transcription of all isolated RNA meant that expressed TCRB transcripts were sequenced. Some clones are missing from TCRdb's copy, which holds only in-frame ones; the method was immunoSEQ multiplex PCR. This sample has a few hundred thousand clones; around 15% occur once, and the top ten carry roughly 0.08%. To note about this clone: As yet, its antigen is unknown.

Sorted populations all had greater than 95% purity. Sequencing was carried out using naive CD4+ T cells from blood. The sequence was collected from a man aged 25-45 years with type 1 diabetes. V and J are TRBV5-1 and TRBJ2-6; D is ambiguous. The CDR3 protein is CASSLSSGANVLTF. The CDR3 nucleotides read TGCGCCAGCAGCTTGAGCTCTGGGGCCAACGTCCTGACTTTC.